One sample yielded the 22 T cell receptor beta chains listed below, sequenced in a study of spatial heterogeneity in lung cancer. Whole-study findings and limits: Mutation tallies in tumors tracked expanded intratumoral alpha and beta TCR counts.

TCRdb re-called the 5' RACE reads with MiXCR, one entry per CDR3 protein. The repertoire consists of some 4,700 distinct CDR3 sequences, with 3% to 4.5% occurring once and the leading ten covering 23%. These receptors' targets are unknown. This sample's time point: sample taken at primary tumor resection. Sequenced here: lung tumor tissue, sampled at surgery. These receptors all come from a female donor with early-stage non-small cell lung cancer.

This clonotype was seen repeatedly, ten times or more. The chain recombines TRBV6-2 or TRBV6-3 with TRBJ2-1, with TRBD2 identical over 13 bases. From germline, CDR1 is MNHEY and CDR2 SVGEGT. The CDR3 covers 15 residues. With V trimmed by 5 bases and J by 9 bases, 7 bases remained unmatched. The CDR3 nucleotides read TGTGCCAGCAGTCCCGGACTAGCGGGAGTTGGTGAGCAGTTCTTC. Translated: CASSPGLAGVGEQFF.

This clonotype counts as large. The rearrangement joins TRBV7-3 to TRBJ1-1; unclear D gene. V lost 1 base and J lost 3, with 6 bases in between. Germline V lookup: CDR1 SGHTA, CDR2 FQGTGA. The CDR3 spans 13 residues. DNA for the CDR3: TGTGCCAGCAGCTTAATGTCGGACACTGAAGCTTTCTTT. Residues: CASSLMSDTEAFF.

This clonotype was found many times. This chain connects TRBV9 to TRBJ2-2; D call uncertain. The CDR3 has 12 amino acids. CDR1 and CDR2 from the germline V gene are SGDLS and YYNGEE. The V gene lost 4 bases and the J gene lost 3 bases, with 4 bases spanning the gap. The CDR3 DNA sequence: TGTGCCAGCAGCCTCTACACCGGGGAGCTGTTTTTT. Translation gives CASSLYTGELFF.

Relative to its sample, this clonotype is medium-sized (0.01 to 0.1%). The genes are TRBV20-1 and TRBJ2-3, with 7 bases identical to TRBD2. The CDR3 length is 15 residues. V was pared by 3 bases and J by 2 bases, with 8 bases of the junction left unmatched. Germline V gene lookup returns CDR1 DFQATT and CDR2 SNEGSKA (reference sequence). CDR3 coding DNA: TGCAGTGCTAGTACGCTAGCGGTATACACAGATACGCAGTATTTT. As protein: CSASTLAVYTDTQYF.

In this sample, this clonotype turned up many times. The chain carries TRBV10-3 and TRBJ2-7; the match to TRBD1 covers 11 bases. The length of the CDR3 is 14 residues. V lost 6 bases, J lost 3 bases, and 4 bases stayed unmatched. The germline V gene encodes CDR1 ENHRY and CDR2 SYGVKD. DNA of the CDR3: TGTGCCATCAGACCGGGACAGGGGGACTACGAGCAGTACTTC. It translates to CAIRPGQGDYEQYF.

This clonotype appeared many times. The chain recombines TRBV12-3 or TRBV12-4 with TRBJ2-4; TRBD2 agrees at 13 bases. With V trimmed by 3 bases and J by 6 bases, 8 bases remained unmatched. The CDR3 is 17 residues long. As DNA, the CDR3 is TGTGCCAGCAGTTTTATGACTAGCGGGAGGCCCCGAAACATTCAGTACTTC. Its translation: CASSFMTSGRPRNIQYF.

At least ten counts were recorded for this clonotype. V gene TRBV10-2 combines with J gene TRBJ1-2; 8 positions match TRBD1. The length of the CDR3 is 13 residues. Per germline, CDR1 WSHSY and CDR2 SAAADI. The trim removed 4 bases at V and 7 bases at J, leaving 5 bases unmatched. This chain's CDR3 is CASSAQGAGGYTF. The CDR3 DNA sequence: TGCGCCAGCAGTGCTCAGGGGGCAGGTGGCTACACCTTC.

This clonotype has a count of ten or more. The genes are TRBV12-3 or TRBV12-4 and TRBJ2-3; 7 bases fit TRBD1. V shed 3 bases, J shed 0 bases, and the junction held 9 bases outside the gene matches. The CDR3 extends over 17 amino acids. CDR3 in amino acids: CASSFFQGGSSTDTQYF. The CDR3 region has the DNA TGTGCCAGCAGTTTTTTTCAAGGGGGCTCTAGCACAGATACGCAGTATTTT.

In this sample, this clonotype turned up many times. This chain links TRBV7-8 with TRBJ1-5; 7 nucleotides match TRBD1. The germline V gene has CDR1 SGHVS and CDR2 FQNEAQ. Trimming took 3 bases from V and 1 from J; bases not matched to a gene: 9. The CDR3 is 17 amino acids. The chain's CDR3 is CASSLGGGARSNQPQHF. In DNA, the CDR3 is TGTGCCAGCAGCTTGGGAGGGGGCGCGAGGAGCAATCAGCCCCAGCATTTT.

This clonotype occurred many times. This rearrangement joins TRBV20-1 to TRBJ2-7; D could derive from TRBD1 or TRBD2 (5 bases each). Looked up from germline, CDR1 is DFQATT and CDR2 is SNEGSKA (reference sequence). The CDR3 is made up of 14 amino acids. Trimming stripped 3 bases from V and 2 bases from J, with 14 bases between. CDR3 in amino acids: CSASPGTDAYEQYF. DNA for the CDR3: TGCAGTGCTAGTCCCGGGACGGATGCCTACGAGCAGTACTTC.

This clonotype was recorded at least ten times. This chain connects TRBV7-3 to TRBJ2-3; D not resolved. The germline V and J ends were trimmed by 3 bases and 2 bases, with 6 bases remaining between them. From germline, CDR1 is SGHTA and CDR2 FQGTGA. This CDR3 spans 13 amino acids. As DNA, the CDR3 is TGTGCCAGCAGCTTGAGTTACACAGATACGCAGTATTTT. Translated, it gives CASSLSYTDTQYF.

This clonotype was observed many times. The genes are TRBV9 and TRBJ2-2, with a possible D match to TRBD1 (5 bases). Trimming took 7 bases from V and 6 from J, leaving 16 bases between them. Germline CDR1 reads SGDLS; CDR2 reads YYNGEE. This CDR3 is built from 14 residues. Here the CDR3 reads CASGEGVGAGELFF. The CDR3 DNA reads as TGTGCCAGCGGTGAAGGTGTAGGGGCCGGGGAGCTGTTTTTT. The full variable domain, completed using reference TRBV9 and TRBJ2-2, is DSGVTQTPKHLITATGQRVTLRCSPRSGDLSVYWYQQSLDQGLQFLIQYYNGEERAKGNILERFSAQQFPDLHSELNLSSLELGDSALYFCASGEGVGAGELFFGEGSRLTVL.

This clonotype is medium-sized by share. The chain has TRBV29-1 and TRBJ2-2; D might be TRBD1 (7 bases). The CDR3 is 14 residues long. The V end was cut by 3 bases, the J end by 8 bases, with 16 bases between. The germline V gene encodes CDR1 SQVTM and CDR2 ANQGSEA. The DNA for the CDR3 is TGCAGCGTTGATTTCAGGGGGACTTCTGGGGAGCTGTTTTTT. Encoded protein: CSVDFRGTSGELFF.

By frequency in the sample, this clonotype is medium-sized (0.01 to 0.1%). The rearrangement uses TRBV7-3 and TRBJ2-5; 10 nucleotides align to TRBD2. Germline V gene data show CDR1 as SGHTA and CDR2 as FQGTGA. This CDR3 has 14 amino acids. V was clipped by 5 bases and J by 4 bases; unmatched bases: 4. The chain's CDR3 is CASSPLAGVETQYF. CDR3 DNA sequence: TGTGCCAGCAGCCCGCTAGCGGGAGTAGAGACCCAGTACTTC.

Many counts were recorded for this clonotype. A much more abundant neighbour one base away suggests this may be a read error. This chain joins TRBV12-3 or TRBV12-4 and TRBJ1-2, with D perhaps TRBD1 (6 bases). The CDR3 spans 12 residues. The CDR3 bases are TGTGCCAGCAGTTTCGGTCCGGGGGGCTACAACTTC. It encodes CASSFGPGGYNF.

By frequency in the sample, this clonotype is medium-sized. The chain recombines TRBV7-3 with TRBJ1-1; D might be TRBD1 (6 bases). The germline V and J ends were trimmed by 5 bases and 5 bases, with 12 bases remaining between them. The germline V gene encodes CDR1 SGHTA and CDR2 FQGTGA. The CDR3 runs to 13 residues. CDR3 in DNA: TGTGCCAGCAGCAAAGGGACAATTACTGAAGCTTTCTTT. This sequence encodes CASSKGTITEAFF. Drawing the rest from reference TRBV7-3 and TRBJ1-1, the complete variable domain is GAGVSQTPSNKVTEKGKYVELRCDPISGHTALYWYRQSLGQGPEFLIYFQGTGAADDSGLPNDRFFAVRPEGSVSTLKIQRTERGDSAVYLCASSKGTITEAFFGQGTRLTVV.

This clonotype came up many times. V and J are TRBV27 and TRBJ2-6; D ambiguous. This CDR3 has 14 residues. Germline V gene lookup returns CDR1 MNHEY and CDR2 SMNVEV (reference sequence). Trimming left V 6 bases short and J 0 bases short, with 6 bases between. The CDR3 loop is CASRLSSGANVLTF. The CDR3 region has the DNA TGTGCCAGCAGATTGTCCTCTGGGGCCAACGTCCTGACTTTC.

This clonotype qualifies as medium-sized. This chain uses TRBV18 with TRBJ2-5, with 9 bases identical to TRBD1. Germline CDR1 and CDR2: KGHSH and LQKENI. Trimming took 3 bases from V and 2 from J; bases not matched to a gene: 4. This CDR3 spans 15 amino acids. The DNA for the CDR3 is TGTGCCAGCTCACCCCGGACAGGGGTGCAAGAGACCCAGTACTTC. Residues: CASSPRTGVQETQYF.

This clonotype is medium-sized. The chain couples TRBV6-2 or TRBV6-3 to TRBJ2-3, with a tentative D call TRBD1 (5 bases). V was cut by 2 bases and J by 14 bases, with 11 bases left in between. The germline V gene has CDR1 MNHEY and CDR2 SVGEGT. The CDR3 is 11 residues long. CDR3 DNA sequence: TGTGCCAGCAGTTACCGGCAGGGCAGGTATTTT. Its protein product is CASSYRQGRYF.

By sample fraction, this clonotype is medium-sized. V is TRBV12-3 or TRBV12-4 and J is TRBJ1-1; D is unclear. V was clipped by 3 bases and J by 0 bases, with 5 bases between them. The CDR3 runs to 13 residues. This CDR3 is CASSFIVNTEAFF. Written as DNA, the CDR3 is TGTGCCAGCAGTTTTATAGTGAACACTGAAGCTTTCTTT.

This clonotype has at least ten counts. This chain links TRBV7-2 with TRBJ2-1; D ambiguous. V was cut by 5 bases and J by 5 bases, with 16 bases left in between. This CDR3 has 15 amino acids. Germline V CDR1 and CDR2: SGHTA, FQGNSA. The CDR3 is CASSQLMGSNNEQFF. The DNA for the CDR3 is TGTGCCAGCAGCCAATTAATGGGCAGTAACAATGAGCAGTTCTTC.

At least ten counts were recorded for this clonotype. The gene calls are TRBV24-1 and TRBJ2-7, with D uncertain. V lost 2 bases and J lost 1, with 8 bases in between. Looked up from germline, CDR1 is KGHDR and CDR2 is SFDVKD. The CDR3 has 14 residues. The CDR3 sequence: CATSDSSGSYEQYF. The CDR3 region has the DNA TGTGCCACCAGTGATTCTTCCGGGTCCTACGAGCAGTACTTC.